The clone carrying this T cell receptor (beta chain) appeared a single time. Its antigen is unknown. The data were obtained in a study of T cell responses to AZD1222 COVID-19 vaccine. Germline CDR1 reads LNHNV; CDR2 reads YYDKDF (reference sequence). This CDR3 spans 12 amino acids. Trimming took off 2 bases at V and 5 bases at J, with 6 bases between the two ends. The data were produced by immunoSEQ multiplex PCR, yet TCRdb's version contains in-frame clones alone and is incomplete. Among 150,000 or so clones listed, 80% to 90% were seen once. General study findings and limits: Donors were largely white British and mainly female; clonal diversity was possibly underestimated.

The chain combines TRBV15 with TRBJ1-2; D is uncertain. The clonotype was recovered from an adult in good health. The sample in question was peripheral blood, obtained on day 0 of MenACWY control vaccination. The CDR3 nucleotides read TGTGCCACCAGCAGAAGTGGGTATGGCTACACCTTC. Translating it yields CATSRSGYGYTF.